This T cell receptor (beta chain) comes out of a study of chemoradiotherapy in HPV16-positive cancers. Whole-study findings and limits: In HPV16-positive patients, HPV-responsive T-cell expansion tracked better recurrence-free survival.

Turning to this clone: Its matching antigen is unknown.

In germline, CDR1 is WSHSY, CDR2 SAAADI. Trimming stripped 6 bases from V and 11 bases from J, with 14 bases between. There are 12 residues in the CDR3. Sequencing used immunoSEQ multiplex PCR; TCRdb keeps in-frame clones, though not all of them. The sample lists over 8,000 clones, under 80% occurring once. This chain uses TRBV10-2 with TRBJ1-3; the D is unclear. This receptor was obtained from a human donor with HPV-associated anogenital cancer. The specimen was collected from a patient who underwent chemoradiotherapy. The CDR3 is CASRDAGGPIYF. As DNA, the CDR3 is TGCGCCAGCAGAGATGCCGGAGGCCCCATATATTTT.